Listed below are T cell receptor beta chains from one sample, sequenced in a study of T cell responses to AZD1222 COVID-19 vaccine. Data came from immunoSEQ multiplex PCR; TCRdb stores just in-frame clones and leaves some out. Of fewer than 200,000 clones in the sample, 90% to 95% were seen once. The sample in question was peripheral blood, obtained on day 0 of AZD1222 vaccination. These receptors originate from an adult in good health. The CDR3 runs from the conserved cysteine through the conserved F or W. The order of the fields is clone size, V gene, CDR3 length, J gene, D gene, CDR3 protein, CDR3 DNA. D genes are given only for firm matches. Not all rows give a size; the values are once, few, many and, for expanded clones, a class.

-	TRBV6-5	15	TRBJ1-3	TRBD1	CASSYSRTGGNTIYF	TGTGCCAGCAGTTACTCGAGGACAGGGGGAAACACCATATATTTT
-	TRBV10-1	13	TRBJ1-1	-	CASSHDTAGEAFF	TGCGCCAGCAGCCACGACACGGCGGGTGAAGCTTTCTTT
-	TRBV14	17	TRBJ2-3	TRBD2	CASSHPGTSGSTDTQYF	TGTGCCAGCAGCCACCCAGGGACTAGCGGGAGCACAGATACGCAGTATTTT
-	TRBV5-1	13	TRBJ1-3	-	CASSLVDRNTIYF	TGCGCCAGCAGCTTGGTTGACAGAAACACCATATATTTT
-	TRBV7-2	17	TRBJ1-1	-	CASSLVWQVGRNTEAFF	TGTGCCAGCAGCTTAGTGTGGCAGGTGGGTCGTAACACTGAAGCTTTCTTT
few	TRBV4-1	14	TRBJ2-2	TRBD1	CASSQEGTGRELFF	TGCGCCAGCAGCCAAGAGGGGACAGGGCGGGAGCTGTTTTTT
-	TRBV28	16	TRBJ2-7	TRBD2	CASNKAGGRGAYEQYF	TGTGCCAGCAATAAAGCGGGAGGCCGAGGCGCCTACGAGCAGTACTTC
-	TRBV7-2	15	TRBJ1-4	-	CASSSDTGANEKLFF	TGTGCCAGCAGTTCAGACACAGGAGCTAATGAAAAACTGTTTTTT
once	TRBV6-5	15	TRBJ1-1	TRBD1	CASRRDRGMNTEAFF	TGTGCCAGCAGACGGGACAGGGGAATGAACACTGAAGCTTTCTTT
-	TRBV5-4	17	TRBJ1-1	-	CASTRGGVGFYNTEAFF	TGTGCCAGCACCCGGGGGGGGGTCGGATTTTATAACACTGAAGCTTTCTTT
-	TRBV7-2	15	TRBJ2-3	TRBD2	CASSLGPGGGNTQYF	TGTGCCAGCAGCTTAGGCCCGGGCGGGGGAAATACGCAGTATTTT
few	TRBV7-9	13	TRBJ1-1	-	CASSWTENTEAFF	TGTGCCAGCAGCTGGACTGAGAACACTGAAGCTTTCTTT
-	TRBV5-6	14	TRBJ1-2	-	CASSLVSGTSGYTF	TGTGCCAGCAGCTTGGTGTCCGGGACTAGTGGCTACACCTTC
-	TRBV12-3/TRBV12-4	13	TRBJ1-6	-	CASSPTTNSPLHF	TGTGCCAGCAGTCCGACGACTAATTCACCCCTCCACTTT
-	TRBV2	13	TRBJ2-7	-	CASSLDLTYEQYF	TGTGCCAGCAGTCTGGACTTAACCTACGAGCAGTACTTC
few	TRBV28	16	TRBJ2-3	-	CASTLGGGAGTDTQYF	TGTGCCAGCACTTTGGGTGGGGGGGCAGGCACAGATACGCAGTATTTT
-	TRBV28	18	TRBJ1-1	-	CASSFSRWPPFINTEAFF	TGTGCCAGCAGCTTCTCCCGCTGGCCCCCGTTCATAAACACTGAAGCTTTCTTT
-	TRBV19	15	TRBJ1-2	TRBD1	CASSIQGALNYGYTF	TGTGCCAGTAGTATCCAGGGGGCGTTAAACTATGGCTACACCTTC
-	TRBV11-2	14	TRBJ2-7	-	CASRRGWSDYEQYF	TGTGCCAGCAGACGGGGGTGGAGCGACTACGAGCAGTACTTC
-	TRBV7-2	15	TRBJ1-3	TRBD1	CASSYPGGTGNTIYF	TGTGCCAGCAGCTACCCAGGGGGCACTGGAAACACCATATATTTT
-	TRBV5-1	12	TRBJ2-7	-	CASSPDRDEQYF	TGCGCCAGCAGCCCGGATCGGGACGAGCAGTACTTC
few	TRBV7-2	12	TRBJ2-5	-	CASSLAKETQYF	TGTGCCAGCAGCTTGGCCAAGGAGACCCAGTACTTC